This T cell receptor beta chain is from a study of blood T cell repertoires in COVID-19. On the study more broadly: COVID-19 samples from acute and convalescent phases originated in the United States, Italy and Spain. T cells, B-cell-depleted T cells, or PBMCs provided the cDNA or gDNA that served as material.

In the source study's methods: Nucleated cell counts were estimated from reference gene primer amplification. The method was immunoSEQ multiplex PCR; TCRdb's version includes in-frame clones alone and lacks a portion of them. The DNA gave D and trimming, while V, J and clone size come from that table. This sample carries about 110,000 clones, approximately 80% of them seen once, and the ten largest clones take under 0.85%. Sequencing was done on a sample of peripheral blood. The TCR sequence derives from a woman in her 70s with acute or convalescent COVID-19.

The CDR3 region has the DNA TGTGCCAGCAGCCATAGAAGCTCTGGGGCCAACGTCCTGACTTTC. This sequence encodes CASSHRSSGANVLTF. The chain recombines TRBV3-1 (or the pseudogene TRBV3-2) with TRBJ2-6; D not resolved. The CDR3 is 15 amino acids. V gave up 3 bases and J gave up 0 bases, with 6 bases separating them. Looked up from germline, CDR1 is LGHDT and CDR2 is YNNKEL (reference sequence).